Following are 3 T cell receptor beta chains from one sample sequenced in a study of naive and memory T cell subsets. Study observations and caveats: Possibly reflecting memory cells re-expressing CD45RA, a few larger clonotypes occurred in naive repertoires, especially CD8.

For these receptors, no antigen is known. Both TRBC1 and TRBC2 were covered by a beta constant-region primer of two equimolar oligonucleotides. The ligated cDNA underwent four PCR rounds using SP2 and nested alpha and beta constant-region primers. TCRdb re-derived calls from the UMI-ligation and nested PCR reads in MiXCR, one entry per CDR3 protein. The profile shows about 150,000 distinct CDR3 sequences, under 25% of them singletons. The specimen sequenced was naive CD4+ T cells from blood. The receptor set was obtained from a human donor in good health.

The J gene is TRBJ2-7, the V gene TRBV7-2; 9 positions agree with TRBD2. The germline V gene encodes CDR1 SGHTA and CDR2 FQGNSA. CDR3 length: 15 amino acids. The V and J ends lost 1 base and 2 bases, in that order; junction bases with no gene match: 3. CDR3 residues: CASSLGPSGAYEQYF. CDR3 sequence (DNA): TGTGCCAGCAGCTTAGGCCCTAGCGGGGCCTACGAGCAGTACTTC.

This clonotype appeared a few times. This chain connects TRBV6-6 to TRBJ2-3; D might be TRBD1 (5 bases). Trimming left V 7 bases short and J 4 bases short, with 12 bases between. The CDR3 is made up of 13 amino acids. Germline values: CDR1 MNHNY, CDR2 SVGAGI (reference sequence). The CDR3 region is CASNQYRSDTQYF. CDR3 DNA: TGTGCCAGCAATCAATACAGGTCAGATACGCAGTATTTT.

This clonotype was recorded once. The J gene is TRBJ2-1, the V gene TRBV19, with D unclear. Germline CDR1 reads LNHDA; CDR2 reads SQIVND (reference sequence). V was pared by 8 bases and J by 7 bases, with 6 bases between. This CDR3 has 10 amino acids. The DNA of the CDR3 is TGTGCCAGTGGCTGGAATGAGCAGTTCTTC. Translation: CASGWNEQFF.